Here is one T cell receptor beta chain with its context. Its antigen remains unknown. The germline CDR1 and CDR2 sequences are MNHNS and SASEGT. Trimming cost V 8 bases and J 3 bases; bases outside gene matches: 4. The CDR3 has 14 residues. The data are from a study of shared clonotypes between healthy human individuals. Study-level background: Sampling drew on donors who were a couple of women and a few men aged 18 to 49. The study, taken as a whole, reports: Between several donors, naive CD4 clonotypes were shared at a level of about 5%. Generation probability values for non-shared clonotypes were lower than those for clonotypes shared by all four donors.

Assay used: immunoSEQ multiplex PCR; TCRdb lists only in-frame clones, some missing. The top ten hold roughly 0.42% of the sample, which has over a million clones, 95% to 99% seen once. This TCR was sampled from a man younger than 45 in good health. This chain joins TRBV6-1 and TRBJ2-7; 13 nucleotides agree with TRBD2. Sequencing was carried out using naive CD4+ T cells sorted from blood. Subset given: CD45RA+ positively selected. The CDR3 region has the DNA TGTGCCAGCCGCCGGACTAGCGGGAGCTACGAGCAGTACTTC. This encodes CASRRTSGSYEQYF.